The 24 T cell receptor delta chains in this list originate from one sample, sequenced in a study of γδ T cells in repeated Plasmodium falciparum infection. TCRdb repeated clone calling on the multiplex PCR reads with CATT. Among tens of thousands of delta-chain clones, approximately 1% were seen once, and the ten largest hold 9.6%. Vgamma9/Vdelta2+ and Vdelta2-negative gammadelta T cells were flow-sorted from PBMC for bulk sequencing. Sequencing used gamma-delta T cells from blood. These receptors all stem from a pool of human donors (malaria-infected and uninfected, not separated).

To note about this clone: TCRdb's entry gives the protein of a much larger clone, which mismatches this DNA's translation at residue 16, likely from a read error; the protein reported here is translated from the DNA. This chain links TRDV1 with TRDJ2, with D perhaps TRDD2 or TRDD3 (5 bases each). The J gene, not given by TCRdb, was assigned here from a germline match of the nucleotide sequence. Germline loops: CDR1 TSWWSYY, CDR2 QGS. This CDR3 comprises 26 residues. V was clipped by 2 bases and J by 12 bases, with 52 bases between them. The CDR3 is CALGEKPADGAYRRWSGIRDSRELFF. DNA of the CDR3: TGTGCTCTTGGGGAAAAGCCCGCCGACGGGGCCTACCGACGATGGTCCGGGATCCGGGACAGTAGGGAACTCTTCTTT.

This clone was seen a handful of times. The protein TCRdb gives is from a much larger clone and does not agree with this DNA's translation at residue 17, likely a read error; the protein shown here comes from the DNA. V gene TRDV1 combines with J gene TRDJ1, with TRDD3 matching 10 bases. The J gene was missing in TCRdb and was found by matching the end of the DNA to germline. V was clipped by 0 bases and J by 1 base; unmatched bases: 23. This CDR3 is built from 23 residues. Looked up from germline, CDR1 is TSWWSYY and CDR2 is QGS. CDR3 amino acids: CALGELLACGVGDTSRCTDKLIF. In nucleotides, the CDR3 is TGTGCTCTTGGGGAACTATTGGCCTGCGGGGTGGGGGATACAAGCCGGTGCACCGATAAACTCATCTTT.

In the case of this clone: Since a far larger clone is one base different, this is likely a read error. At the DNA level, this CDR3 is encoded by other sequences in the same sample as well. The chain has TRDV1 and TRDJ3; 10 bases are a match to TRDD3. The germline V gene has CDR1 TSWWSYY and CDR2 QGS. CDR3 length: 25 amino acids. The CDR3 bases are TGTGCTCTTGGGGAATTCCCACTACGGTCAGATTTACTGGGGGATTCCTCCTGGGACACCCGGCAGATGTTTTTC. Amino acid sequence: CALGEFPLRSDLLGDSSWDTRQMFF.

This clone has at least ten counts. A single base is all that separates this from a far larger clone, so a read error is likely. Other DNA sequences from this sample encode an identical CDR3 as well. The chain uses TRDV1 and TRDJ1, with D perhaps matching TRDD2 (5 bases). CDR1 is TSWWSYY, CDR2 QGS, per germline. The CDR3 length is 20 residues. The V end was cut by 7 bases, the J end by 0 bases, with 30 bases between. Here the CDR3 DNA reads TGTGCTCTTGTGTTTCCTGATTTAGTGGGTGTTCCCCTATACACCGATAAACTCATCTTT. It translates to CALVFPDLVGVPLYTDKLIF.

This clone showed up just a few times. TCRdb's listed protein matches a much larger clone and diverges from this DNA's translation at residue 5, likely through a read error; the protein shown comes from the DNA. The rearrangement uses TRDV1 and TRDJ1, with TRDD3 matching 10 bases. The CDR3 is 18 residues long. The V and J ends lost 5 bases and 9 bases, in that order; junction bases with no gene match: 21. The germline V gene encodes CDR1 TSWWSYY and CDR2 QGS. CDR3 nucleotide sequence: TGTGCTCTTGGGCTTCTTAGAATAGGTGGTTGGGGGATACAACAACTCATCTTT. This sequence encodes CALGLLRIGGWGIQQLIF.

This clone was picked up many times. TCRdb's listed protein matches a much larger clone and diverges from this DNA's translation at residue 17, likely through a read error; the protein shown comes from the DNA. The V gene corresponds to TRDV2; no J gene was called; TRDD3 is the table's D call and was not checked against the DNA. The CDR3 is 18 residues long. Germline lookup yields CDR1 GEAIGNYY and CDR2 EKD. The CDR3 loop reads CACDPVLGDPGRTDKLTF. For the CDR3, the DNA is TGTGCCTGTGACCCCGTACTGGGGGATCCGGGGAGAACCGATAAACTCACCTTT.

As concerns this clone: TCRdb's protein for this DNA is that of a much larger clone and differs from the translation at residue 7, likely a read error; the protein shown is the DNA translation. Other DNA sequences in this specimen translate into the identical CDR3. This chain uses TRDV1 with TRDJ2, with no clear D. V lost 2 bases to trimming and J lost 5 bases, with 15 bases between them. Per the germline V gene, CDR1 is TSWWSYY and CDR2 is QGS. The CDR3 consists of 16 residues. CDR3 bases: TGTGCTCTTGGGGAAGCTTCTTGTGATGGAACAGCACAACTCTTCTTT. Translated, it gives CALGEASCDGTAQLFF.

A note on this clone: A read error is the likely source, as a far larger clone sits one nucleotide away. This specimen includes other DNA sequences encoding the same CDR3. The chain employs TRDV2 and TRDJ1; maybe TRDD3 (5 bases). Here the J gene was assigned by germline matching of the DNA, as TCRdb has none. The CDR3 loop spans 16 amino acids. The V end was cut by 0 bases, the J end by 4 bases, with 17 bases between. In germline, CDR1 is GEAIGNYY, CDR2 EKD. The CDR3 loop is CACDTVSRTGDDKLIF. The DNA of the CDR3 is TGTGCCTGTGACACCGTATCCCGTACTGGTGACGATAAACTCATCTTT.

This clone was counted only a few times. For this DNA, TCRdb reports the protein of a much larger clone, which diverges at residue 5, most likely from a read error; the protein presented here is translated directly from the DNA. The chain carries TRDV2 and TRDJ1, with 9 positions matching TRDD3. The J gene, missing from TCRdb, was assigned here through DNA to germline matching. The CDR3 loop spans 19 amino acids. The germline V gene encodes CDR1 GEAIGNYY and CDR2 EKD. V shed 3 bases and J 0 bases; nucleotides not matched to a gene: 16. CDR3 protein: CACDPFRTGGPPYTDKLIF. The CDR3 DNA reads TGTGCCTGTGACCCCTTCCGTACTGGGGGACCCCCGTACACCGATAAACTCATCTTT.

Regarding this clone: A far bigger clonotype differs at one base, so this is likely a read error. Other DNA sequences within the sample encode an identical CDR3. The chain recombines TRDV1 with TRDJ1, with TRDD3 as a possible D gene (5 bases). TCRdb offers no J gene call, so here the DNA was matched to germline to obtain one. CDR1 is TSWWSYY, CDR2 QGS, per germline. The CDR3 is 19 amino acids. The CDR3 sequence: CALGEDISGIPPYTDKLIF. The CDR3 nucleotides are TGTGCTCTTGGGGAAGATATCTCCGGGATTCCCCCGTACACTGATAAACTCATCTTT.

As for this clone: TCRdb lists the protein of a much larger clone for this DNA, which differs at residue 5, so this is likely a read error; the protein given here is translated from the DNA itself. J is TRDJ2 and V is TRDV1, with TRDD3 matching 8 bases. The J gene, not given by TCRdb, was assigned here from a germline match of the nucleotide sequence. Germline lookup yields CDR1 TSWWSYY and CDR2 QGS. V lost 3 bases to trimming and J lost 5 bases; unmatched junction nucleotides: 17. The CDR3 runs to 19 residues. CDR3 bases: TGTGCTCTTGGGGATCTAGATCGTCCTGGGGATACAGTCACAGCACAACTCTTCTTT. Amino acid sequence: CALGDLDRPGDTVTAQLFF.

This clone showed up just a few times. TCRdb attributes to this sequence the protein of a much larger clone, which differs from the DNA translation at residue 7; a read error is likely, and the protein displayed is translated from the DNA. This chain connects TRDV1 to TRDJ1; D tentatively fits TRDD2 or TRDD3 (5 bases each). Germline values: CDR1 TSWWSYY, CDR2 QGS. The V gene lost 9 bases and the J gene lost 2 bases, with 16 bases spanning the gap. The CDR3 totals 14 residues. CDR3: CALLRPRGTDKLIF. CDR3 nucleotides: TGTGCTCTCCTACGTCCCCGGGGGACCGATAAACTCATCTTT.

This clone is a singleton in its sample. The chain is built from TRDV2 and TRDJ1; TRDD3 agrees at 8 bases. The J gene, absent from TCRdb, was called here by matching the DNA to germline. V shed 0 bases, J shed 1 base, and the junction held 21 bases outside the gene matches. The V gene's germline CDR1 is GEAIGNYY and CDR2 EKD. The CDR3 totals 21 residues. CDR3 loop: CACDTVRPLTGGPHPTDKLIF. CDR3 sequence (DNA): TGTGCCTGTGACACCGTTCGTCCCCTTACTGGGGGCCCCCACCCCACCGATAAACTCATCTTT.

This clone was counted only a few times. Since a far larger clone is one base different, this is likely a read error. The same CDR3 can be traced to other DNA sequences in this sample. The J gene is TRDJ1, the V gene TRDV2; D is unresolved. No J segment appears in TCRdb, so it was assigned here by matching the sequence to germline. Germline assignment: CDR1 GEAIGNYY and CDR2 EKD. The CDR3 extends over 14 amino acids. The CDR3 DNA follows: TGCGCCTGTGACACCGCTGGCTTGAGCGATAAACTCATCTTT. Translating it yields CACDTAGLSDKLIF.

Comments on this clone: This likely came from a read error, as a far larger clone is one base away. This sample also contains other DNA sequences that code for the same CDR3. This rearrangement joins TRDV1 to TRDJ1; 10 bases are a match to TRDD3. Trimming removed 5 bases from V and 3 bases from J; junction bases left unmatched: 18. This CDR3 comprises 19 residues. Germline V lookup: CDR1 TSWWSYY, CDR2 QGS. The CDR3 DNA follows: TGTGCTCTTGGGCCCCGGCTGGTCGGGGGATACGCGGAGGCCGATAAACTCATCTTT. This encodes CALGPRLVGGYAEADKLIF.

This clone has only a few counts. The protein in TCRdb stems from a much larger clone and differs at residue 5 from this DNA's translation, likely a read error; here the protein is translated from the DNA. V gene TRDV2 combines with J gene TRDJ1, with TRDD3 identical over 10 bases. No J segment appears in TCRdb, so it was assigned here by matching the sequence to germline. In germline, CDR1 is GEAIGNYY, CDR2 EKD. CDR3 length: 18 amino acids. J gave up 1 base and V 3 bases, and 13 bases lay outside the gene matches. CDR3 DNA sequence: TGTGCCTGTGACTCCCTTACGGGGGATACGCGGCCCACCGATAAACTCATCTTT. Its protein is CACDSLTGDTRPTDKLIF.

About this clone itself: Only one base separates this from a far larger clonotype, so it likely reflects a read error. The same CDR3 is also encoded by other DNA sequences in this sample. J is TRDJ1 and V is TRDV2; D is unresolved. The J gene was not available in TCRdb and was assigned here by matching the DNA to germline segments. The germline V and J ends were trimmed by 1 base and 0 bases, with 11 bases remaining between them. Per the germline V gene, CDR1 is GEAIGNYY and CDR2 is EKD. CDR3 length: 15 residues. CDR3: CACDTGAGYTDKLIF. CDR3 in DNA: TGTGCCTGTGACACAGGGGCTGGTTACACCGATAAACTCATCTTT.

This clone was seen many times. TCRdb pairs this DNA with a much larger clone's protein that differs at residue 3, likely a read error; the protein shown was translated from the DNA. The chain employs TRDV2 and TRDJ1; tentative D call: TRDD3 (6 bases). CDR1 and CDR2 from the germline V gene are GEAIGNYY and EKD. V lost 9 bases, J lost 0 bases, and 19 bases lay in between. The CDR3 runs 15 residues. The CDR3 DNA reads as TGTGCCCGTGTGTTAAACTGGGCCTACACCGATAAACTCATCTTT. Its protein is CARVLNWAYTDKLIF.

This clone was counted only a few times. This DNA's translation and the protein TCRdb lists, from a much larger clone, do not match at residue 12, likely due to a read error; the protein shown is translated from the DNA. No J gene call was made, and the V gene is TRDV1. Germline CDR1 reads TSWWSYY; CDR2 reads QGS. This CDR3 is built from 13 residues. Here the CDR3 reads CALGEPSPSKLTF. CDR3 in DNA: TGTGCTCTTGGGGAACCGTCTCCTTCTAAACTCACCTTT.

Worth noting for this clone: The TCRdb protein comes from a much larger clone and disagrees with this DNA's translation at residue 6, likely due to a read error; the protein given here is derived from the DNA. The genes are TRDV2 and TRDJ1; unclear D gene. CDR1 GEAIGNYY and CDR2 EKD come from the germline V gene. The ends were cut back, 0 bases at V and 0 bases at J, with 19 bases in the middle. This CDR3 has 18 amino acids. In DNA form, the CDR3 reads TGTGCCTGTGACACCGACGGGGCCCAGGAAGGGAACACCGATAAACTCATCTTT. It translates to CACDTDGAQEGNTDKLIF.

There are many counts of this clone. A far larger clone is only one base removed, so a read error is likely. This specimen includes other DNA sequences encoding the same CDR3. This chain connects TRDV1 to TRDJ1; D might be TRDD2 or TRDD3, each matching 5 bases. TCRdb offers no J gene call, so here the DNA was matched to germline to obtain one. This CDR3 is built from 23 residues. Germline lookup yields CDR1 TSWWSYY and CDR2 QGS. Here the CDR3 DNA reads TGCGCTCTTGGGGACCCCCTCTCTACGGCCCCAACCTACGTCCATCAGTACACCGATAAACTCATCTTT. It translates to CALGDPLSTAPTYVHQYTDKLIF.

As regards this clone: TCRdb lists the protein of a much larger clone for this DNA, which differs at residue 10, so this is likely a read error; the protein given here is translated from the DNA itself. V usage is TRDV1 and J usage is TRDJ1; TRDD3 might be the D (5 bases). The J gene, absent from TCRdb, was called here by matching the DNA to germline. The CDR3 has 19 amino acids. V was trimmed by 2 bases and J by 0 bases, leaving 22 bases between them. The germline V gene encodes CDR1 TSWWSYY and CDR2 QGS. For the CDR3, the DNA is TGTGCTCTTGGGGAAAGGAGTAGACCTGCTGGGATGTACACCGATAAACTCATCTTT. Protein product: CALGERSRPAGMYTDKLIF.

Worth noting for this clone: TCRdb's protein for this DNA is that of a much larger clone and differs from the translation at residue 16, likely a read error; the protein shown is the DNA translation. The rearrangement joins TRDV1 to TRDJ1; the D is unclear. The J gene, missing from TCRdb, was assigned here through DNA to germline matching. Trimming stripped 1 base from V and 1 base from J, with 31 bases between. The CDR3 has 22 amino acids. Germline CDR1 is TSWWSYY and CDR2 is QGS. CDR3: CALGEPHLEGPLRSWFTDKLIF. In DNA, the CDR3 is TGTGCTCTTGGGGAACCGCACTTAGAGGGGCCCTTACGATCCTGGTTCACCGATAAACTCATCTTT.

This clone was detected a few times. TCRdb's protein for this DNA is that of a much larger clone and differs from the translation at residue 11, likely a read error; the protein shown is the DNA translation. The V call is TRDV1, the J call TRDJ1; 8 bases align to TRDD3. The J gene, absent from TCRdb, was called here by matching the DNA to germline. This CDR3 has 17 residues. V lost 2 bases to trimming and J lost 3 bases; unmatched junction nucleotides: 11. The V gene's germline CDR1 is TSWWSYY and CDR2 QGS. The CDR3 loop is CALGEFPPGGHSDKLIF. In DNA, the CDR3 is TGTGCTCTTGGGGAATTTCCCCCTGGGGGACACTCCGATAAACTCATCTTT.